The subject of this entry is one T cell receptor (beta chain). How the authors handled the data: It was from reference gene primer amplification that nucleated cell counts were estimated. The repertoire was sequenced with immunoSEQ multiplex PCR; TCRdb's copy has only in-frame clones and lacks some. That table supplies the V and J calls and clone size; D and trimming were determined from the DNA. The sample carries under 350,000 clones, 65% to 90% recorded once. The record originates from a study of blood T cell repertoires in COVID-19. About the study: Sites in the United States, Italy and Spain provided acute and convalescent COVID-19 samples. Nucleic acid was either cDNA or gDNA, and it came from T cells, B-cell-depleted T cells, or PBMCs.

Germline CDR1 reads SGHNT; CDR2 reads YYREEE (reference sequence). The length of the CDR3 is 16 residues. V lost 4 bases, J lost 4 bases, and 10 bases stayed unmatched. Sample: peripheral blood. The sequence was collected from a human donor in a cohort sampled during active COVID-19. The chain combines TRBV5-4 with TRBJ2-1; 8 bases align to TRBD1. CDR3 loop: CASSLGGRQGYNEQFF. The CDR3 nucleotides read TGTGCCAGCAGCCTTGGAGGTAGACAGGGGTACAATGAGCAGTTCTTC.